These T cell receptor beta chains were read from a single sample in a study of blood T cell repertoires in COVID-19. Clones were sequenced by immunoSEQ multiplex PCR, and TCRdb holds only the in-frame ones, with some missing. The sample includes 150,000 to 200,000 clones, about 89% seen only once; the top ten take around 2.7%. What was sequenced was peripheral blood. Receptors originate from a man aged 35 to 55 with active or convalescent COVID-19. Both conserved end residues are part of each CDR3. The listing skips clone size in some rows; elsewhere it reads once, few, many or a size class.

j_call,v_call,clone_size,cdr3_aa
TRBJ2-5,TRBV6-1,.,CASSEARGTRETQYF
TRBJ1-4,TRBV19,.,CASRHGATGREEVYEKLFF
TRBJ2-3,TRBV6-1,.,CASSEGAGADTQYF
TRBJ1-1,TRBV19,.,CASSPKDRGPNTEAFF
TRBJ2-7,TRBV19,.,CASSNNAGGLYEQYF
TRBJ2-5,TRBV2,.,CASRGGGQETQYF
TRBJ1-1,TRBV5-4,.,CASSLQGNTEAFF
TRBJ2-2,TRBV5-1,.,CASIAGGTGELFF
TRBJ2-7,TRBV30,once,CAWSWSGGPVEQYF
TRBJ1-1,TRBV11-2,.,CASSSNLNTEAFF
TRBJ1-1,TRBV7-7,.,CASSTRQRRYTEAFF
TRBJ1-1,TRBV29-1,.,CSVGGRANTEAFF
TRBJ1-6,TRBV11-2,.,CASSFVGMTNSPLHF
TRBJ1-3,TRBV15,.,CATSRDRRDSLNTIYF
TRBJ1-2,TRBV23-1,.,CASSPNRVDYYGYTF
TRBJ1-2,TRBV7-2,once,CASSQQPNYGYTF